This TCR beta chain derives from a study of metastatic and nonmetastatic thyroid tumors. With MiXCR, TCRdb called clones anew from the PCR reads. Here the sample spans 6,000 or so clones, roughly 27% being singletons. Findings and limits, study-wide: Versus benign nodules, malignant thyroid tumors reportedly had significantly higher TCR beta diversity, in blood and tumor.

In its sample, this clone was seen many times. Antigen unknown. All patients were untreated before thyroid surgery. Germline CDR1 and CDR2: DFQATT and SNEGSKA (reference sequence). V dropped 6 bases and J dropped 9 bases, with 18 bases sitting between them. CDR3 size: 13 residues. This TCR was recovered from a female donor with papillary thyroid cancer or a benign thyroid nodule (not recorded which). Some clones in this sample may be carry-over from other donors' samples. Sequenced material: adjacent normal tissue. The V gene is TRBV20-1, the J gene TRBJ2-1; maybe TRBD2 (6 bases). CDR3 bases: TGCAGTGCGGGGGGTTCCAGCAGCGGTGAGCAGTTCTTC. Translated, it gives CSAGGSSSGEQFF.